Sequencing of this TCR beta chain was carried out in a study of response to subunit inactivated influenza vaccine. Germline CDR1 SGHTA, CDR2 FQGNSA. With V trimmed by 4 bases and J by 6 bases, 9 bases remained unmatched. This CDR3 comprises 14 residues. TCRdb redid the calling of the RT-PCR reads with MiXCR, one entry per CDR3 protein. The table lists about 540,000 distinct CDR3 sequences, around a quarter of them singletons, with roughly 2.8% in the top ten. The same data also contributed to another study, on T cells expressing NK-cell markers. That report notes: TCR beta libraries carry UMIs added by 5'RACE template switching.

The origin of this receptor is a man aged 50 to 60 who received an inactivated influenza vaccine. The starting material was CD4+ T cells sorted from PBMCs, obtained about 13 days after vaccination. This chain joins TRBV7-2 and TRBJ2-7; 7 nucleotides match TRBD1. The CDR3 DNA is TGTGCCAGCAGCTCGGACAGGCGTGTTGGCGAGCAGTACTTC. This sequence encodes CASSSDRRVGEQYF.